This T cell receptor (beta chain) appears in the sequencing data of a study of cytomegalovirus exposure and HLA in healthy donors. PCR was performed using 60 Vbeta and 13 Jbeta primers. Clones were read by immunoSEQ multiplex PCR, and TCRdb kept only the in-frame ones, dropping some. Here the sample spans some 140,000 clones, 70% to 90% being singletons. Germline V gives CDR1 SGHVS, CDR2 FQNEAQ. The CDR3 sequence is 13 residues long. V was pared by 6 bases and J by 4 bases, with 12 bases between. This clonotype originated in a woman aged 40 to 50 in good health and CMV-seropositive. This chain joins TRBV7-8 and TRBJ1-1, with a weak D call TRBD1 (5 bases). The sequenced sample was PBMCs. CDR3 nucleotides: TGTGCCAGCAGTCCCAGGGTAGGCACTGAAGCTTTCTTT. Translated, it gives CASSPRVGTEAFF.